This T cell receptor beta chain appears in the sequencing data of a study of cytomegalovirus exposure and HLA in healthy donors. Overall study results and limits: In vitro work confirmed that a few CMV-associated chains recognize CMV antigens. Reported performance of the classifier showed diagnosis of cytomegalovirus status with high specificity and sensitivity.

Method: immunoSEQ multiplex PCR; TCRdb's copy keeps in-frame clones and lacks some. This sample has 250,000 to 400,000 clones, with roughly 90% found just once. Germline V CDR1 and CDR2: SGHRS, YFSETQ. Between the trimmed V and J ends, which lost 0 bases and 1 base, there was a span of 10 bases. This CDR3 comprises 15 residues. Worth noting for this clone: Antigen: not known.

The chain links TRBV5-1 to TRBJ1-1; D call uncertain. Sequenced sample: PBMCs. The receptor comes from a man aged 25 to 45 in good health and CMV-seronegative. This chain's CDR3 is CASSLVVAPNTEAFF. The CDR3 DNA reads as TGCGCCAGCAGCTTGGTTGTGGCCCCGAACACTGAAGCTTTCTTT.